The 20 T cell receptor beta chains reported below all come from one sample, sequenced in a study of blood T cell repertoires in COVID-19. Repertoires were generated with immunoSEQ multiplex PCR, while TCRdb's copy carries only in-frame clones and drops some. The sample consists of roughly 250,000 clones, 88% of them appearing once. Sequences were obtained from PBMCs or T cells enriched from blood (not recorded which). All receptors derive from a woman aged 40 to 49 who had been exposed to COVID-19.

J is TRBJ1-1 and V is TRBV5-1, with a weak D call TRBD1 (6 bases). CDR1 SGHRS and CDR2 YFSETQ come from the germline V gene. V gave up 1 base and J gave up 3 bases, with 19 bases separating them. The CDR3 has 17 residues. The CDR3 DNA sequence: TGCGCCAGCAGCTTGTCGTCAAAGCTGGGGGCTGACACTGAAGCTTTCTTT. It is translated as CASSLSSKLGADTEAFF.

The J gene is TRBJ1-2, the V gene TRBV4-3; weak D call: TRBD1 (5 bases). V gave up 0 bases and J gave up 7 bases, with 18 bases separating them. CDR1 and CDR2 (germline): LGHNA, YSLEER. CDR3 size: 16 residues. DNA for the CDR3: TGCGCCAGCAGCCAAGATCCGGTACAGGCTGGCTCTGGCTACACCTTC. Its translation is CASSQDPVQAGSGYTF.

The chain recombines TRBV6-6 with TRBJ2-2, with D perhaps TRBD2 (5 bases). The CDR3 spans 15 residues. Trimming stripped 0 bases from V and 7 bases from J, with 12 bases between. Germline CDR1 MNHNY, CDR2 SVGAGI (reference sequence). The CDR3 sequence: CASSYSSGGGGELFF. The CDR3 DNA is TGTGCCAGCAGTTACTCGAGTGGTGGAGGCGGGGAGCTGTTTTTT.

The rearrangement uses TRBV7-6 and TRBJ1-2; weak D call: TRBD1 (5 bases). Germline lookup yields CDR1 SGHVS and CDR2 FNYEAQ. The CDR3 spans 13 residues. With 5 bases removed from V and 2 bases from J, the gap between germline ends came to 9 bases. The CDR3, as DNA: TGTGCCAGCAGCCCCGCAGGGAACTATGGCTACACCTTC. The encoded protein is CASSPAGNYGYTF.

The V gene is TRBV5-6, the J gene TRBJ2-1, with 8 bases that match TRBD1. In germline, CDR1 is SGHDT, CDR2 YYEEEE. The CDR3 totals 15 residues. V shed 5 bases and J 0 bases; nucleotides not matched to a gene: 4. The CDR3 reads CASRNDRGSYNEQFF. The DNA for the CDR3 is TGTGCCAGCAGGAACGACAGGGGCTCCTACAATGAGCAGTTCTTC.

The chain recombines TRBV10-3 with TRBJ2-7; TRBD1 is a possible D gene (5 bases). Germline CDR1 reads ENHRY; CDR2 reads SYGVKD. This CDR3 comprises 11 residues. Trimming stripped 10 bases from V and 6 bases from J, with 13 bases between. The CDR3 reads CANPLGVEQYV. The CDR3 DNA follows: TGTGCCAACCCGCTAGGGGTCGAGCAGTACGTC.

The gene calls are TRBV2 and TRBJ2-7; the D gene is possibly TRBD2 (6 bases). Germline assignment: CDR1 SNHLY and CDR2 FYNNEI. The CDR3 sequence is 14 residues long. The ends were cut back, 3 bases at V and 3 bases at J, with 12 bases in the middle. This CDR3 reads CASSDPGLRYEQYF. DNA for the CDR3: TGTGCCAGCAGTGACCCGGGACTTCGCTACGAGCAGTACTTC.

This chain links TRBV29-1 with TRBJ2-4; 7 bases line up with TRBD2. The length of the CDR3 is 14 residues. CDR1 and CDR2 (germline): SQVTM, ANQGSEA. V was pared by 6 bases and J by 7 bases, with 12 bases of the junction left unmatched. The CDR3 sequence: CSVGSWEGQNIQYF. The CDR3 DNA reads TGCAGCGTGGGGTCTTGGGAGGGCCAGAACATTCAGTACTTC.

The chain joins TRBV6-2 or TRBV6-3 to TRBJ2-1, with 9 nucleotides matching TRBD2. The CDR3 has 14 amino acids. Germline CDR1 is MNHEY and CDR2 is SVGEGT. The junction had 5 bases not matched to a gene; V was cut back by 3 bases and J by 8 bases. For the CDR3, the DNA is TGTGCCAGCAGTTATAGCGGGAGTAGTGATGAGCAGTTCTTC. It codes for CASSYSGSSDEQFF.

V gene TRBV2 combines with J gene TRBJ2-1; 7 positions agree with TRBD1. The CDR3 runs 14 residues. V shed 5 bases and J 6 bases; nucleotides not matched to a gene: 7. Looked up from germline, CDR1 is SNHLY and CDR2 is FYNNEI. The CDR3 protein is CASSPQGVSNEQFF. CDR3 nucleotide sequence: TGTGCCAGCAGTCCCCAGGGGGTTAGCAATGAGCAGTTCTTC.

Remarks on this clone: This sample also contains other DNA sequences that code for the same CDR3. The gene calls are TRBV6-4 and TRBJ2-1; 13 bases agree with TRBD2. Germline trimming cut 0 bases from V and 8 bases from J; bases unmatched to any gene: 1. This CDR3 is built from 15 residues. Per the germline V gene, CDR1 is MRHNA and CDR2 is SNTAGT. The CDR3 loop reads CASSDSGTSGDEQFF. CDR3 DNA sequence: TGTGCCAGCAGTGACTCGGGGACTAGCGGGGATGAGCAGTTCTTC.

This chain uses TRBV4-3 with TRBJ1-2; D unclear. Germline V gives CDR1 LGHNA, CDR2 YSLEER. V was cut by 0 bases and J by 1 base, with 9 bases left in between. The CDR3 contains 15 residues. Here the CDR3 DNA reads TGCGCCAGCAGCCAAGACCCCGGTTATAACTATGGCTACACCTTC. This encodes CASSQDPGYNYGYTF.

This clone was counted once. J is TRBJ1-1 and V is TRBV30; maybe TRBD1 (6 bases). V gave up 3 bases and J gave up 5 bases, with 13 bases separating them. CDR1 GTSNPN and CDR2 SVGIG come from the germline V gene (reference sequence). This CDR3 contains 13 residues. The CDR3: CAWSRTRGTEAFF. The CDR3, as DNA: TGTGCCTGGAGCCGGACCAGGGGTACTGAAGCTTTCTTT.

This clone was seen only once. The chain combines TRBV24-1 with TRBJ1-5; D is unresolved. Germline CDR1 is KGHDR and CDR2 is SFDVKD. With 0 bases removed from V and 1 base from J, the gap between germline ends came to 9 bases. The CDR3 sequence is 16 residues long. CDR3 sequence reads: CATSDLGSWSNQPQHF. DNA for the CDR3: TGTGCCACCAGTGATTTGGGGAGTTGGAGCAATCAGCCCCAGCATTTT.

This chain links TRBV19 with TRBJ2-5, with 9 bases lining up with TRBD2. V shed 4 bases, J shed 4 bases, and the junction held 7 bases outside the gene matches. The CDR3 covers 15 residues. Germline assignment: CDR1 LNHDA and CDR2 SQIVND (reference sequence). CDR3: CASSTMAGGRETQYF. The DNA of the CDR3 is TGTGCCAGTAGTACGATGGCGGGAGGGAGAGAGACCCAGTACTTC.

The gene calls are TRBV18 and TRBJ2-3; 13 nucleotides agree with TRBD2. CDR1 is KGHSH, CDR2 LQKENI, per germline. J lost 1 base, V lost 4 bases, and 5 bases had no gene match. The CDR3 is 17 amino acids. CDR3 sequence: CASSLLGTSGGTDTQYF. In DNA form, the CDR3 reads TGTGCCAGCTCACTACTAGGGACTAGCGGGGGCACAGATACGCAGTATTTT.

V and J are TRBV30 and TRBJ1-6; no definite D call. Trimming removed 2 bases from V and 3 bases from J, with 5 bases in between. The V gene's germline CDR1 is GTSNPN and CDR2 SVGIG (reference sequence). The CDR3 runs to 13 residues. In DNA form, the CDR3 reads TGTGCCTGGAGTCCCGGCTATAATTCACCCCTCCACTTT. The encoded protein is CAWSPGYNSPLHF. The variable domain in full, completed from reference TRBV30 and TRBJ1-6, reads SQTIHQWPATLVQPVGSPLSLECTVEGTSNPNLYWYRQAAGRGLQLLFYSVGIGQISSEVPQNLSASRPQDRQFILSSKKLLLSDSGFYLCAWSPGYNSPLHFGNGTRLTVT.

The J gene is TRBJ1-3, the V gene TRBV19, with 7 bases lining up with TRBD1. With V trimmed by 5 bases and J by 3 bases, 7 bases remained unmatched. The CDR3 covers 15 residues. The germline gives CDR1 LNHDA, CDR2 SQIVND (reference sequence). The CDR3, as DNA: TGTGCCAGTAGTTCAACCAACAGGGGTGGAAACACCATATATTTT. Translated: CASSSTNRGGNTIYF. Variable domain in full (rest from reference TRBV19 and TRBJ1-3): DGGITQSPKYLFRKEGQNVTLSCEQNLNHDAMYWYRQDPGQGLRLIYYSQIVNDFQKGDIAEGYSVSREKKESFPLTVTSAQKNPTAFYLCASSSTNRGGNTIYFGEGSWLTVV.

The chain uses TRBV3-1 (or the pseudogene TRBV3-2) and TRBJ1-2; perhaps TRBD1 as D (5 bases). The CDR3 has 14 residues. Trimming pared 1 base from V and 7 bases from J, leaving 13 bases between. Germline loops: CDR1 LGHDT, CDR2 YNNKEL (reference sequence). CDR3 sequence: CASSQVGGAGGYTF. Written as DNA, the CDR3 is TGTGCCAGCAGCCAAGTAGGTGGGGCAGGTGGCTACACCTTC.

V is TRBV10-3 and J is TRBJ1-1; a weak D match, TRBD1 (5 bases). The CDR3 runs 12 residues. Germline V gene lookup returns CDR1 ENHRY and CDR2 SYGVKD. V lost 6 bases, J lost 11 bases, and 16 bases lay in between. The CDR3 region has the DNA TGTGCCATCAGAGGGACTGTAGAGCGCGCTTTCTTT. Amino acid sequence: CAIRGTVERAFF.